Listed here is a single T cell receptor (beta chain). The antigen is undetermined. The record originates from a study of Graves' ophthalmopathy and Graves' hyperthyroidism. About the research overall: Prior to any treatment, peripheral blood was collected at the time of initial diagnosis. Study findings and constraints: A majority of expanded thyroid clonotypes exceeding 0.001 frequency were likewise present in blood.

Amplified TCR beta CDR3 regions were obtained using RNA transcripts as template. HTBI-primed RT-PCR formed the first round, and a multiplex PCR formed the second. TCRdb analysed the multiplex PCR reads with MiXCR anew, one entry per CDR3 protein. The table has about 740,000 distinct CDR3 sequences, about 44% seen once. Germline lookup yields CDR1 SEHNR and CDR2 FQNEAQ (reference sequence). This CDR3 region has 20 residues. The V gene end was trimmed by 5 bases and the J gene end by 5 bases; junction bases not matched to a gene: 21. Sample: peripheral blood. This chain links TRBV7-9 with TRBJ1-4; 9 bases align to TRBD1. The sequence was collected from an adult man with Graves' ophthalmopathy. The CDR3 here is CASSPQGLASTGTGNEKLFF. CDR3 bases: TGTGCCAGCAGCCCACAGGGGCTCGCGAGCACCGGGACAGGGAATGAAAAACTGTTTTTT.